Listed here is a single T cell receptor beta chain. Those who participated ranged in age from about 18 to 95 years and resided in approximately 26 US areas. The data were taken from a study of blood T cell repertoires in COVID-19. Whole-study context: Acute and convalescent COVID-19 specimens originated in the United States, Italy and Spain.

Authors' data handling: Reference gene primer amplification gave nucleated cell count estimates. The protocol was immunoSEQ multiplex PCR, while the TCRdb copy is restricted to in-frame clones and leaves out a portion. D and trimming were read from the DNA, whereas the V and J calls and clone size are those reported in that table. The sample carries hundreds of thousands of clones, about 87% recorded once. The ends lost 6 bases at V and 4 bases at J; junction bases unmatched: 5. Germline loops: CDR1 MDHEN, CDR2 SYDVKM. The CDR3 totals 13 residues. The chain recombines TRBV28 with TRBJ2-7; the match to TRBD2 covers 8 bases. Sequencing used PBMCs or T cells enriched from blood (not recorded which). The sequence came from a woman in her forties or fifties who had recovered from COVID-19. This CDR3 is CASSPLAEYEQYF. CDR3 nucleotides: TGTGCCAGCAGCCCACTAGCGGAGTACGAGCAGTACTTC.